Sequencing of this TCR beta chain was carried out in a study of blood T cells in healthy people across ages. Study overall: Capturing about one barcoded beta molecule per two T cells was achieved by template switching.

A sample-barcoded 5' primer and a J-beta primer mix were used in a second PCR of roughly 7 to 11 cycles. Any given sample supplied a minimum of 2.5 million CDR3-containing paired-end reads. TCRdb independently ran MiXCR on the 5' RACE reads; one entry per CDR3 protein. Here the sample spans some 710,000 distinct CDR3 sequences, over 20% being singletons. General study points: Aged donors had fewer naive CD4+ cells and lower diversity than long-lived donors.

Only a few counts were recorded for this clonotype. Its target is not known. Samples each yielded at least 6 micrograms of total RNA. After removal of 4 bases from V and 0 bases from J, the junction contained 11 bases not matched to a gene. This CDR3 contains 17 residues. This TCR derives from a man aged 65-85 years in good health. This chain joins TRBV12-3 or TRBV12-4 and TRBJ1-1; 7 bases align to TRBD1. Sequenced: blood. The DNA of the CDR3 is TGTGCCAGCAGTTCCCCCGAGACAGGGTCCGTGAACACTGAAGCTTTCTTT. It yields the protein CASSSPETGSVNTEAFF.